The 5 T cell receptor beta chains below all came from one sample that was sequenced in a study of radiation and T cells in renal cell carcinoma. Treatment denoted: treatment-naive control, cytoreductive nephrectomy. Sequenced by immunoSEQ multiplex PCR; TCRdb stores in-frame clones only, minus some. The sample contains fewer than 15,000 clones, less than 65% of which appear only once. Here the sequenced sample was tumor tissue, taken from a patient whose treatment was nephrectomy without radiotherapy. These receptors were collected from a man in his sixties with renal cell carcinoma.

The chain carries TRBV9 and TRBJ2-1, with 9 nucleotides matching TRBD2. J gave up 2 bases and V 3 bases, and 6 bases lay outside the gene matches. The CDR3 loop spans 16 amino acids. The germline V gene encodes CDR1 SGDLS and CDR2 YYNGEE. In DNA form, the CDR3 reads TGTGCCAGCAGCGGATTACTAGCGGGCCCCTACAATGAGCAGTTCTTC. Its translation is CASSGLLAGPYNEQFF.

A few counts support this clone. The CDR3 DNA is TGTGCCAGCAGCCCCGTCGGGAGCAATGAGCAGTTCTTC. Its protein is CASSPVGSNEQFF. V and J are TRBV27 and TRBJ2-1, with D maybe TRBD2 (6 bases). The germline V and J ends were trimmed by 6 bases and 6 bases, with 12 bases remaining between them. Looked up from germline, CDR1 is MNHEY and CDR2 is SMNVEV (reference sequence). The CDR3 covers 13 residues.

V usage is TRBV6-1 and J usage is TRBJ2-5, with D maybe TRBD1 (7 bases). The germline V and J ends were trimmed by 6 bases and 5 bases, with 16 bases remaining between them. The germline CDR1 and CDR2 sequences are MNHNS and SASEGT. The CDR3 extends over 14 amino acids. DNA of the CDR3: TGTGCCAGCAGGGGACAGCTTAGCGGCGAGACCCAGTACTTC. Translating it yields CASRGQLSGETQYF.

This chain links TRBV5-6 with TRBJ2-2, with 8 nucleotides matching TRBD1. The CDR3 has 19 residues. The V and J ends lost 2 bases and 1 base, in that order; junction bases with no gene match: 13. Germline lookup yields CDR1 SGHDT and CDR2 YYEEEE. Here the CDR3 DNA reads TGTGCCAGCAGCTTCACAAGGGACAGGTGGTTGGGGAACACCGGGGAGCTGTTTTTT. Its protein is CASSFTRDRWLGNTGELFF.

The rearrangement uses TRBV11-2 and TRBJ2-7, with D tentatively TRBD1 or TRBD2 (5 bases each). V lost 5 bases and J lost 0, with 17 bases in between. Germline loops: CDR1 SGHAT, CDR2 FQNNGV. The CDR3 sequence is 16 residues long. CDR3 coding DNA: TGTGCCAGCAGCCCGGGACGCCGAGGGAACTCCTACGAGCAGTACTTC. This sequence encodes CASSPGRRGNSYEQYF.